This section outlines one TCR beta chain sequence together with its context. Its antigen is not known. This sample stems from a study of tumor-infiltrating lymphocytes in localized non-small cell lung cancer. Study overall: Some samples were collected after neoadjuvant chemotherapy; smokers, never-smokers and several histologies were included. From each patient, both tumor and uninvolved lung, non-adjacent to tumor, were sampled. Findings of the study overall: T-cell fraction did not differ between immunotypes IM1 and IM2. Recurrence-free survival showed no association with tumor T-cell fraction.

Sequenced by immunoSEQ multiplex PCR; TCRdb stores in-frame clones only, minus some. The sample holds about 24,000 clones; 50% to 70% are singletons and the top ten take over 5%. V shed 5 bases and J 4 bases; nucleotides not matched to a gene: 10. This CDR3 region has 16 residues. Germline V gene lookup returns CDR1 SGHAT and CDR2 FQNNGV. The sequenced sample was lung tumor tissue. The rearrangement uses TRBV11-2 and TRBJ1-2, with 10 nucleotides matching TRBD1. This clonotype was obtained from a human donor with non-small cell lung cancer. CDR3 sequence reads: CASSLGGQGGIYGYTF. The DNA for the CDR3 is TGTGCCAGCAGCCTAGGCGGACAGGGGGGAATCTATGGCTACACCTTC.